The 10 T cell receptor beta chains presented below share a single source sample, sequenced in a study of blood T cell repertoires in COVID-19. Sequencing used immunoSEQ multiplex PCR; TCRdb keeps in-frame clones, though not all of them. Here the sample spans hundreds of thousands of clones, approximately 88% being singletons. Input material: peripheral blood. These receptors came from a woman aged 50 to 60 with active or convalescent COVID-19.

The rearrangement uses TRBV6-5 and TRBJ2-7, with D possibly TRBD2 on 6 matching bases. There are 12 residues in the CDR3. Germline assignment: CDR1 MNHEY and CDR2 SVGAGI. Trimming took 6 bases from V and 4 from J, leaving 10 bases between them. CDR3 in amino acids: CASRGGVYEQYF. The CDR3 DNA follows: TGTGCCAGCAGGGGGGGAGTGTACGAGCAGTACTTC.

Here the CDR3 reads CASSPSGENYGYTF. DNA of the CDR3: TGTGCCAGCAGCCCATCTGGGGAGAACTATGGCTACACCTTC. The J gene is TRBJ1-2, the V gene TRBV9, with no clear D. Trimming cost V 4 bases and J 2 bases, with 12 bases left between them. The germline V gene has CDR1 SGDLS and CDR2 YYNGEE. The CDR3 runs to 14 residues.

The rearrangement links TRBV1 to TRBJ2-6; TRBD1 is taken as the D call from the table, unchecked against the DNA. TRBV1 represents a pseudogene. CDR3 length: 19 amino acids. The CDR3 coding sequence is TGCACCAGCAGCAACCGGGACAGGGAAACTTGCTCTGGGGCCAACGTCCTGACTTTC. This translates into CTSSNRDRETCSGANVLTF.

The rearrangement joins TRBV11-2 to TRBJ2-1, with TRBD2 identical over 8 bases. Germline V lookup: CDR1 SGHAT, CDR2 FQNNGV. This CDR3 comprises 15 residues. J was trimmed by 8 bases and V by 1 base; bases with no gene match: 7. Written as DNA, the CDR3 is TGTGCCAGCAGCTTAGCGGGAGGGGGTCCGGATGAGCAGTTCTTC. It codes for CASSLAGGGPDEQFF.

The chain joins TRBV9 to TRBJ2-7; maybe TRBD1 (5 bases). This CDR3 is 16 amino acids long. CDR1 and CDR2 from the germline V gene are SGDLS and YYNGEE. Trimming removed 0 bases at V and 1 base at J, with 14 bases between. The CDR3 here is CASSVGSRVKSYEQYF. The CDR3 DNA sequence: TGTGCCAGCAGCGTAGGAAGCAGGGTAAAGTCCTACGAGCAGTACTTC.

This chain connects TRBV9 to TRBJ1-1, with D maybe TRBD1 (6 bases). There are 16 residues in the CDR3. Looked up from germline, CDR1 is SGDLS and CDR2 is YYNGEE. V gave up 5 bases and J gave up 0 bases, with 17 bases separating them. The CDR3 loop reads CASRLAPGQMNTEAFF. The DNA of the CDR3 is TGTGCCAGCAGGCTCGCCCCGGGACAAATGAACACTGAAGCTTTCTTT.

The CDR3 DNA reads as TGTGCCAGCTCACCTATATCGACAGCAACTAATGAAAAACTGTTTTTT. This encodes CASSPISTATNEKLFF. The chain has TRBV18 and TRBJ1-4; possibly TRBD1 for D (5 bases). The CDR3 loop spans 16 amino acids. Germline CDR1 and CDR2: KGHSH and LQKENI. With 3 bases removed from V and 0 bases from J, the gap between germline ends came to 11 bases. The variable domain in full, completed from reference TRBV18 and TRBJ1-4, reads NAGVMQNPRHLVRRRGQEARLRCSPMKGHSHVYWYRQLPEEGLKFMVYLQKENIIDESGMPKERFSAEFPKEGPSILRIQQVVRGDSAAYFCASSPISTATNEKLFFGSGTQLSVL.

The J gene is TRBJ2-1, the V gene TRBV4-1; 10 bases line up with TRBD2. The V gene's germline CDR1 is MGHRA and CDR2 YSYEKL. CDR3 size: 17 residues. The V gene end was trimmed by 0 bases and the J gene end by 4 bases; junction bases not matched to a gene: 6. The CDR3 loop reads CASSQDAAGGPYNEQFF. Written as DNA, the CDR3 is TGCGCCAGCAGCCAAGATGCAGCGGGGGGGCCATACAATGAGCAGTTCTTC.

V gene TRBV7-9 combines with J gene TRBJ2-1; TRBD2 aligns across 10 bases. V lost 2 bases, J lost 7 bases, and 11 bases stayed unmatched. Germline values: CDR1 SEHNR, CDR2 FQNEAQ (reference sequence). CDR3 length: 17 residues. The CDR3 bases are TGTGCCAGCAGCTTAAGGATAATAGCGGGAGGTAAAAATGAGCAGTTCTTC. It yields the protein CASSLRIIAGGKNEQFF. Drawing the rest from reference TRBV7-9 and TRBJ2-1, the complete variable domain is DTGVSQNPRHKITKRGQNVTFRCDPISEHNRLYWYRQTLGQGPEFLTYFQNEAQLEKSRLLSDRFSAERPKGSFSTLEIQRTEQGDSAMYLCASSLRIIAGGKNEQFFGPGTRLTVL.

V gene TRBV25-1 combines with J gene TRBJ2-1, with TRBD2 identical over 9 bases. The V gene end was trimmed by 4 bases and the J gene end by 9 bases; junction bases not matched to a gene: 7. Germline loops: CDR1 MGHDK, CDR2 SYGVNS. The CDR3 runs to 14 residues. The CDR3 region has the DNA TGTGCCAGCAGTGCGGCTAGCGGGATGGGTGAGCAGTTCTTC. Encoded protein: CASSAASGMGEQFF.